The 9 T cell receptor beta chains reported below all come from one sample, sequenced in a study of cytomegalovirus exposure and HLA in healthy donors. The protocol was immunoSEQ multiplex PCR, while the TCRdb copy is restricted to in-frame clones and leaves out a portion. Of about 64,000 clones listed, roughly 89% are singletons. Material: PBMCs. These receptors all stem from a woman between 18 and 30 years old in good health and CMV-seronegative.

This clone was seen only a few times. The chain has TRBV7-3 and TRBJ1-1; possible D gene TRBD1, 5 bases. CDR1 SGHTA and CDR2 FQGTGA come from the germline V gene. The CDR3 has 13 residues. The ends were cut back, 5 bases at V and 1 base at J, with 8 bases in the middle. This CDR3 is CASSLGQNTEAFF. The CDR3 nucleotides are TGTGCCAGCAGCCTCGGACAGAACACTGAAGCTTTCTTT.

V usage is TRBV27 and J usage is TRBJ2-7; D possibly corresponds to TRBD2 (7 bases). Trimming removed 6 bases from V and 2 bases from J, with 17 bases in between. The germline gives CDR1 MNHEY, CDR2 SMNVEV (reference sequence). The CDR3 covers 15 residues. The DNA of the CDR3 is TGTGCCAGCAGGTCTATGGGGGGGCGGGCCTACGAGCAGTACTTC. Translated: CASRSMGGRAYEQYF.

This chain links TRBV7-3 with TRBJ2-1; 11 bases agree with TRBD2. The V gene's germline CDR1 is SGHTA and CDR2 FQGTGA. V trimming: 5 bases; J trimming: 7 bases; junction bases outside the gene matches: 7. The CDR3 runs to 15 residues. The CDR3 region is CASSPTSGSGNEQFF. Written as DNA, the CDR3 is TGTGCCAGCAGCCCCACTAGCGGGAGTGGGAATGAGCAGTTCTTC.

CDR3 residues: CSGNTVNTEAFF. The CDR3 nucleotides read TGCAGCGGTAACACAGTGAACACTGAAGCTTTCTTT. The gene calls are TRBV29-1 and TRBJ1-1, with D hard to call. Germline values: CDR1 SQVTM, CDR2 ANQGSEA. The CDR3 is made up of 12 amino acids. V lost 7 bases and J lost 0, with 9 bases in between.

The V gene is TRBV4-2, the J gene TRBJ1-2; 10 positions agree with TRBD1. This CDR3 spans 16 amino acids. V was clipped by 2 bases and J by 5 bases; unmatched bases: 8. Germline CDR1 and CDR2: LGHNA and YNFKEQ. In nucleotides, the CDR3 is TGTGCCAGCAGCCAAACTAGACAGGGGGCAGTTTATGGCTACACCTTC. It yields the protein CASSQTRQGAVYGYTF.

The chain links TRBV4-2 to TRBJ2-7; TRBD2 agrees at 7 bases. With V trimmed by 3 bases and J by 2 bases, 7 bases remained unmatched. Germline CDR1 and CDR2: LGHNA and YNFKEQ. The CDR3 is made up of 15 amino acids. CDR3 sequence reads: CASSQGRTSTYEQYF. For the CDR3, the DNA is TGTGCCAGCAGCCAGGGGAGGACTAGTACCTACGAGCAGTACTTC.

This chain uses TRBV6-4 with TRBJ2-1; 11 positions match TRBD2. The length of the CDR3 is 19 residues. V lost 2 bases, J lost 6 bases, and 15 bases stayed unmatched. Germline V gene data show CDR1 as MRHNA and CDR2 as SNTAGT. The CDR3 DNA reads as TGTGCCAGCAGTGACCCGGGACTAGCGGACCGACAGCCGTGCAATGAGCAGTTCTTC. Encoded protein: CASSDPGLADRQPCNEQFF.

This clone was counted a few times. The chain employs TRBV28 and TRBJ2-7; D may be TRBD2 (5 bases). V was cut by 7 bases and J by 7 bases, with 11 bases left in between. The germline gives CDR1 MDHEN, CDR2 SYDVKM. The CDR3 is made up of 11 amino acids. CDR3 loop: CASTESGEQYF. CDR3 bases: TGTGCCAGCACAGAATCGGGGGAGCAGTACTTC.

The chain recombines TRBV6-5 with TRBJ2-7; 7 bases agree with TRBD2. After removal of 3 bases from V and 3 bases from J, the junction contained 2 bases not matched to a gene. CDR1 is MNHEY, CDR2 SVGAGI, per germline. CDR3 length equals 13 residues. CDR3: CASSYREGYEQYF. CDR3 in DNA: TGTGCCAGCAGTTATAGGGAGGGCTACGAGCAGTACTTC.